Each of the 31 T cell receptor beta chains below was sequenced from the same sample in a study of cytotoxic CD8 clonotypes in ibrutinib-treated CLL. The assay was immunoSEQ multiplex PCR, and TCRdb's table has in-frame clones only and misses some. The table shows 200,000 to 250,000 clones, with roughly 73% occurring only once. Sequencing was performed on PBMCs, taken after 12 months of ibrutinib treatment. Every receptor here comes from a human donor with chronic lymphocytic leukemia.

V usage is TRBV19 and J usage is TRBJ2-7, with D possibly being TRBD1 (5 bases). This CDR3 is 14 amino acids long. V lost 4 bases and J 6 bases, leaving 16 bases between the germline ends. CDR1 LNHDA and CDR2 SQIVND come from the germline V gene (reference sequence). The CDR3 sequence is CASSRDGALREQYF. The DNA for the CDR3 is TGTGCCAGTAGTAGGGATGGGGCGCTGCGCGAGCAGTACTTC.

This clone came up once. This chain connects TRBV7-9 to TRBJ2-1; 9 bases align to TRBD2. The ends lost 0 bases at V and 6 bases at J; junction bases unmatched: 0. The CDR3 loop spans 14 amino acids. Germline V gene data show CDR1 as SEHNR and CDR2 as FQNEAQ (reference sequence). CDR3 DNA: TGTGCCAGCAGCTTAGCTAGCGGGGGCAATGAGCAGTTCTTC. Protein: CASSLASGGNEQFF.

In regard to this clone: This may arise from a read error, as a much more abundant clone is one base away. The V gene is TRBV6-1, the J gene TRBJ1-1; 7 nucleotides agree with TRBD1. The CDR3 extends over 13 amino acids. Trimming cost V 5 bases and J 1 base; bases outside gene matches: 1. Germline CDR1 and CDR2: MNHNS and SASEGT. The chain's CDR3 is CASSRQGNTEAFF. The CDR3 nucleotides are TGTGCCAGCAGTCGACAGGGGAACACTGAAGCTTTCTTT.

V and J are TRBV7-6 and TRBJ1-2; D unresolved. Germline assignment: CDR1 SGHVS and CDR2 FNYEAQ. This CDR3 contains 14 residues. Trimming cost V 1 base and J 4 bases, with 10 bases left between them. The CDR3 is CASSLGLGPYGYTF. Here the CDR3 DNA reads TGTGCCAGCAGCTTAGGTCTGGGTCCCTATGGCTACACCTTC.

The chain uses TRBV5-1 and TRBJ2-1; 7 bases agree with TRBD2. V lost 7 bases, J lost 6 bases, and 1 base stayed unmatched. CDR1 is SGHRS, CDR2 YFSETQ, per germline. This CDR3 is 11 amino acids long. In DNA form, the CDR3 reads TGCGCCAGCGCGGGGGTCAATGAGCAGTTCTTC. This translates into CASAGVNEQFF.

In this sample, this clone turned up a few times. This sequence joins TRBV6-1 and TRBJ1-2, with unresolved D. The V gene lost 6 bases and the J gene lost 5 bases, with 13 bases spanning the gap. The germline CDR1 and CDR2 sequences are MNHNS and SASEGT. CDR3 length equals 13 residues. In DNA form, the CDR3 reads TGTGCCAGCAGCCGGTCCAAGGAATATGGCTACACCTTC. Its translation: CASSRSKEYGYTF.

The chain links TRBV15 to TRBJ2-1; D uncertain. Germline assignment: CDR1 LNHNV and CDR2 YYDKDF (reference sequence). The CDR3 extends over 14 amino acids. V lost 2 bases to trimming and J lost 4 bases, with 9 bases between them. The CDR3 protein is CATSRIDGYNEQFF. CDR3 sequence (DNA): TGTGCCACCAGCAGAATCGACGGTTACAATGAGCAGTTCTTC.

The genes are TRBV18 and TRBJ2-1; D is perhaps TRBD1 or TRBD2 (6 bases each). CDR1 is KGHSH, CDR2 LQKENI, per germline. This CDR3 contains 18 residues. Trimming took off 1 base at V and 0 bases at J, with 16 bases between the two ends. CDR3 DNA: TGTGCCAGCTCACCACGTTGGGGGGCCCCCGGCTCCTACAATGAGCAGTTCTTC. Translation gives CASSPRWGAPGSYNEQFF.

The CDR3: CASSFGTNYGYTF. For the CDR3, the DNA is TGTGCCAGCAGTTTTGGGACCAACTATGGCTACACCTTC. The chain employs TRBV27 and TRBJ1-2; maybe TRBD1 (5 bases). Trimming took 3 bases from V and 2 from J, leaving 7 bases between them. This CDR3 contains 13 residues. CDR1 and CDR2 (germline): MNHEY, SMNVEV (reference sequence).

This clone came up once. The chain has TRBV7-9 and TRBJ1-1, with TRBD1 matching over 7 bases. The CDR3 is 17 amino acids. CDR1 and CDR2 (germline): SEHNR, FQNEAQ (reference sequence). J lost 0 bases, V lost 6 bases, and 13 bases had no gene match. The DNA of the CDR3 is TGTGCCAGCAGTTCAAATACAGGGGCGGTTATGAACACTGAAGCTTTCTTT. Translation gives CASSSNTGAVMNTEAFF.

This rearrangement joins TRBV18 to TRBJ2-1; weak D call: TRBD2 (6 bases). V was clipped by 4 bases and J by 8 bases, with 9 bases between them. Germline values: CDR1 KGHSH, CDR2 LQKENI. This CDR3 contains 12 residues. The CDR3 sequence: CASSRGVDEQFF. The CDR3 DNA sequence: TGTGCCAGCTCACGGGGGGTGGATGAGCAGTTCTTC.

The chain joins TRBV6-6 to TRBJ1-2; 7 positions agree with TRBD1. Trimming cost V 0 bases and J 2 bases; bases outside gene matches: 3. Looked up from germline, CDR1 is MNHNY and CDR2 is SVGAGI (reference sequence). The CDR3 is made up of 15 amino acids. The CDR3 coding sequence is TGTGCCAGCAGTTACTCGACAGGGTTCAACTATGGCTACACCTTC. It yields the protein CASSYSTGFNYGYTF.

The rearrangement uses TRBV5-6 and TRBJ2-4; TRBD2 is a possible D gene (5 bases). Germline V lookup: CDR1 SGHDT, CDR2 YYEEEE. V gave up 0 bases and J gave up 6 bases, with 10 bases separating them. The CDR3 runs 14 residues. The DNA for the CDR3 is TGTGCCAGCAGCTTGGAACTAGATGGAAACATTCAGTACTTC. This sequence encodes CASSLELDGNIQYF.

CDR3 DNA sequence: TGCGCCAGCAGCCAAGATCAGCCCACAGATACGCAGTATTTT. The encoded protein is CASSQDQPTDTQYF. The chain employs TRBV4-1 and TRBJ2-3, with D hard to call. CDR3 length equals 14 residues. CDR1 is MGHRA and CDR2 is YSYEKL in the germline V gene. V was pared by 0 bases and J by 2 bases, with 6 bases between.

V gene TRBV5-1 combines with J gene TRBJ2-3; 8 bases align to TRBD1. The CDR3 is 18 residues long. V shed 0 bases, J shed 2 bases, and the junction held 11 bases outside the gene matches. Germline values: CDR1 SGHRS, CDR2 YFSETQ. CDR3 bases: TGCGCCAGCAGCTTGGAAGGGACAGGACATGGGTCCACAGATACGCAGTATTTT. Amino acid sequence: CASSLEGTGHGSTDTQYF.

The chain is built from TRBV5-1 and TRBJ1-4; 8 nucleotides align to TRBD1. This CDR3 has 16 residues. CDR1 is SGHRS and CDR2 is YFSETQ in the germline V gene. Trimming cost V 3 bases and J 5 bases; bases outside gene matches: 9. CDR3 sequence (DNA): TGCGCCAGCAGCTACGCGACAGGGGAGACCAATGAAAAACTGTTTTTT. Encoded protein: CASSYATGETNEKLFF.

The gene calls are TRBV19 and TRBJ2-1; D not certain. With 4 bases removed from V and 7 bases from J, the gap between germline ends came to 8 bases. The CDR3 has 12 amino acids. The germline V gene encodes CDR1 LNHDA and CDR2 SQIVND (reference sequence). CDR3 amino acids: CASSTGLNEQFF. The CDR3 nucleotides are TGTGCCAGTAGTACGGGCCTAAATGAGCAGTTCTTC.

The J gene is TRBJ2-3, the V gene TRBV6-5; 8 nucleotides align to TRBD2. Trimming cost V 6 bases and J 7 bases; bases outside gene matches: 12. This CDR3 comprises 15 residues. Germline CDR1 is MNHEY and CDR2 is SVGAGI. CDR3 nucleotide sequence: TGTGCCAGCAGCCTCGGGGGGGGATCGGGAAATACGCAGTATTTT. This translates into CASSLGGGSGNTQYF.

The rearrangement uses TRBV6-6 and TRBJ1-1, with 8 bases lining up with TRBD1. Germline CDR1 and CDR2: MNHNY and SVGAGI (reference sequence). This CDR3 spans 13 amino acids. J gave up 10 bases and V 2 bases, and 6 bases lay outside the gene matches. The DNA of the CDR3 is TGTGCCAGCAGTTACAGCAGAGGGACAGGAGCTTTCTTT. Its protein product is CASSYSRGTGAFF.

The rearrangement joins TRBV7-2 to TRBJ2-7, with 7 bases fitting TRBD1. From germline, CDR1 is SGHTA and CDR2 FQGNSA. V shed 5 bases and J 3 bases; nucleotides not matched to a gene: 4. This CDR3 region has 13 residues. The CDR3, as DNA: TGTGCCAGCAGCCGGACAGGCGGCTACGAGCAGTACTTC. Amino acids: CASSRTGGYEQYF.

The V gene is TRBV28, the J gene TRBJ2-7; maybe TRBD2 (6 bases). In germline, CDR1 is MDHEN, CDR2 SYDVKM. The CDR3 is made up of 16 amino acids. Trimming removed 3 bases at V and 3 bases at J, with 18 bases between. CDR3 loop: CASSFLLRGDYYEQYF. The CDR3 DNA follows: TGTGCCAGCAGTTTTCTTCTGCGGGGAGACTACTACGAGCAGTACTTC.

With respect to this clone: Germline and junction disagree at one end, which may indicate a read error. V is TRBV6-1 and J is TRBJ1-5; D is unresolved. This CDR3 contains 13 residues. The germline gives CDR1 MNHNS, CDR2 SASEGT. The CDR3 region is CASREGSNQPQHF. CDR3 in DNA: TGTGCCAGCAGGGAAGGTAGCAATCAGCCCCAGCATTTT.

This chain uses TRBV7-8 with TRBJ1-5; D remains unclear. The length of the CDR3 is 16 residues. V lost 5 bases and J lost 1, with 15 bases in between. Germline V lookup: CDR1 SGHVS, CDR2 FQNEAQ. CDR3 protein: CASSPSGRNSNQPQHF. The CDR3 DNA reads TGTGCCAGCAGCCCCTCAGGCAGAAACAGCAATCAGCCCCAGCATTTT.

The CDR3 loop is CASSLGTAANNEQFF. The CDR3 DNA reads TGTGCCAGCAGCTTAGGGACAGCGGCGAACAATGAGCAGTTCTTC. The gene calls are TRBV7-9 and TRBJ2-1; weak D call: TRBD1 (6 bases). V shed 1 base and J shed 5 bases, with 12 bases lying between them. Germline values: CDR1 SEHNR, CDR2 FQNEAQ (reference sequence). The CDR3 has 15 residues.

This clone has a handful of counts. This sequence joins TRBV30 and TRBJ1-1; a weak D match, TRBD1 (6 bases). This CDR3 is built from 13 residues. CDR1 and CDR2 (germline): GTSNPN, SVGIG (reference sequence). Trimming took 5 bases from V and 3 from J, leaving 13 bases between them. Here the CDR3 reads CAWSLEGDTEAFF. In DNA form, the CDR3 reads TGTGCCTGGTCCCTCGAGGGGGACACTGAAGCTTTCTTT.

As DNA, the CDR3 is TGTGCCAGCACCCCCAGGGGCTACGAGCAGTACTTC. It codes for CASTPRGYEQYF. The V call is TRBV28, the J call TRBJ2-7; weak D call: TRBD1 (6 bases). The CDR3 runs to 12 residues. V was trimmed by 7 bases and J by 3 bases, leaving 10 bases between them. Germline assignment: CDR1 MDHEN and CDR2 SYDVKM.

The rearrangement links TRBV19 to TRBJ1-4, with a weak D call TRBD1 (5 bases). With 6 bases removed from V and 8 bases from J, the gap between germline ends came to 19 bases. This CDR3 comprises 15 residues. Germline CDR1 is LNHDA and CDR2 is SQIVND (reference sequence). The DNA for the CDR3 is TGTGCCAGTAGACCTACCGCGGGGGGTGAAGAAAAACTGTTTTTT. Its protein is CASRPTAGGEEKLFF.

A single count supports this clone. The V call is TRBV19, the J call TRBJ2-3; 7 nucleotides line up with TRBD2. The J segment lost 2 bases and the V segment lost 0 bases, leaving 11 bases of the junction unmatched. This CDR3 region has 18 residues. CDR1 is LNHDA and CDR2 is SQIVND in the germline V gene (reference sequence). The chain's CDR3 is CASSIDPRLATDTDTQYF. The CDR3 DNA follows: TGTGCCAGTAGTATAGACCCCCGACTAGCAACAGACACAGATACGCAGTATTTT.

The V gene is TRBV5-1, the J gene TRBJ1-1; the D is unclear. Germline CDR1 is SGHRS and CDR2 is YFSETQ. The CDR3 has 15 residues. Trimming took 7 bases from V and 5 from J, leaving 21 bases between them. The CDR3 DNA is TGCGCCAGCGGGGATCGACCAAAGGGAGAGACTGAAGCTTTCTTT. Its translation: CASGDRPKGETEAFF.

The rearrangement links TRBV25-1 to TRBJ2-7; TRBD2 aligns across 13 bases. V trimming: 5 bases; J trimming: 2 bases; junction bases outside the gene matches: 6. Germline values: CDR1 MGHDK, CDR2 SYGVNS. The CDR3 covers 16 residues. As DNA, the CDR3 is TGTGCCAGCAGTCTCTTAGGGACTAGCGGGACCTACGAGCAGTACTTC. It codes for CASSLLGTSGTYEQYF.

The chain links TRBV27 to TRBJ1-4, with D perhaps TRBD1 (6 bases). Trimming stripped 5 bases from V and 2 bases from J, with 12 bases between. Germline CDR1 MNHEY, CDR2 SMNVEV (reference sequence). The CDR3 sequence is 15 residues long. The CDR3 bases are TGTGCCAGCAGTCAACAGGGTTTGACTAATGAAAAACTGTTTTTT. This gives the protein CASSQQGLTNEKLFF.